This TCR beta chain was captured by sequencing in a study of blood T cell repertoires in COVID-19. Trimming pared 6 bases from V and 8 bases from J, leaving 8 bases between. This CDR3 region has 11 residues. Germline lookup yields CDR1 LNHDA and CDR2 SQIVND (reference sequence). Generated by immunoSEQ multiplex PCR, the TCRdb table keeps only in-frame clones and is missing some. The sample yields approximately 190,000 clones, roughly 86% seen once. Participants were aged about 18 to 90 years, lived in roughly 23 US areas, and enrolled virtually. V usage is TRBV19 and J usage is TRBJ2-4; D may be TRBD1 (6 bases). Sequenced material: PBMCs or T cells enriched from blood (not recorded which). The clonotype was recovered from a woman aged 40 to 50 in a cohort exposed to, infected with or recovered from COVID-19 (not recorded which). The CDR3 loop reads CASSTGYIQYF. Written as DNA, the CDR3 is TGTGCCAGTAGCACAGGGTACATTCAGTACTTC.